Shown below are 9 T cell receptor beta chains from a single sample sequenced in a study of blood T cell repertoires in COVID-19. Sequencing used immunoSEQ multiplex PCR; TCRdb keeps in-frame clones, though not all of them. The sample has a few hundred thousand clones, roughly 90% seen once. Sequencing was done on a sample of peripheral blood. The receptors originated from a woman under 40 with COVID-19, enrolled during active disease.

V and J are TRBV19 and TRBJ2-1; the match to TRBD1 covers 7 bases. V shed 5 bases, J shed 8 bases, and the junction held 12 bases outside the gene matches. Per the germline V gene, CDR1 is LNHDA and CDR2 is SQIVND (reference sequence). CDR3 length: 15 residues. Here the CDR3 DNA reads TGTGCCAGTAGTCCTCGACAGGGCCGCATCGATGAGCAGTTCTTC. It yields the protein CASSPRQGRIDEQFF.

The chain is built from TRBV6-5 and TRBJ1-1; no clear D gene. There are 13 residues in the CDR3. V was pared by 5 bases and J by 5 bases, with 12 bases between. The V gene's germline CDR1 is MNHEY and CDR2 SVGAGI. The CDR3 sequence: CASSTPGGTEAFF. The CDR3 nucleotides are TGTGCCAGCAGTACACCAGGAGGAACTGAAGCTTTCTTT.

Many counts were recorded for this clone. The chain joins TRBV6-5 to TRBJ1-6; TRBD1 is a possible D gene (5 bases). The CDR3 covers 13 residues. Trimming pared 5 bases from V and 8 bases from J, leaving 10 bases between. Germline CDR1 is MNHEY and CDR2 is SVGAGI. DNA for the CDR3: TGTGCCAGCAGTCCCCGACAGTATTCACCCCTCCACTTT. Its protein is CASSPRQYSPLHF.

The chain has TRBV6-5 and TRBJ2-5, with TRBD2 matching over 7 bases. Germline CDR1 reads MNHEY; CDR2 reads SVGAGI. This CDR3 spans 12 amino acids. Trimming took 8 bases from V and 5 from J; bases not matched to a gene: 5. The CDR3 region has the DNA TGTGCCAGCGGGAGGGTGCGGGAGACCCAGTACTTC. Translation gives CASGRVRETQYF.

V is TRBV11-2 and J is TRBJ1-6, with 8 bases fitting TRBD1. The CDR3 totals 16 residues. Germline CDR1 reads SGHAT; CDR2 reads FQNNGV. V shed 4 bases and J 7 bases; nucleotides not matched to a gene: 9. In DNA, the CDR3 is TGTGCCAGCAGCTCCCCCGGCAGGGGGCGAAATTCACCCCTCCACTTT. This gives the protein CASSSPGRGRNSPLHF.

The DNA for the CDR3 is TGTGCCAGCAGTGAATGGCGCGCGGACTATGGCTACACCTTC. It yields the protein CASSEWRADYGYTF. The chain recombines TRBV6-1 with TRBJ1-2; D gene uncertain. The CDR3 totals 14 residues. V lost 2 bases to trimming and J lost 3 bases, with 10 bases between them. Germline V lookup: CDR1 MNHNS, CDR2 SASEGT.

This rearrangement joins TRBV15 to TRBJ2-3, with TRBD1 identical over 7 bases. The CDR3 covers 15 residues. V lost 0 bases and J lost 3; bases outside the gene matches: 3. Germline V gives CDR1 LNHNV, CDR2 YYDKDF (reference sequence). CDR3 protein: CATSRDWDRTDTQYF. The CDR3 region has the DNA TGTGCCACCAGCAGAGACTGGGACAGAACAGATACGCAGTATTTT.

This chain links TRBV6-5 with TRBJ1-1; 7 bases are shared with TRBD1. J lost 1 base, V lost 4 bases, and 3 bases had no gene match. CDR3 size: 14 residues. In germline, CDR1 is MNHEY, CDR2 SVGAGI. The CDR3 protein is CASSFDRANTEAFF. CDR3 DNA: TGTGCCAGCAGTTTCGACAGGGCGAACACTGAAGCTTTCTTT.

J is TRBJ2-7 and V is TRBV7-9; D is uncertain. CDR1 SEHNR and CDR2 FQNEAQ come from the germline V gene (reference sequence). CDR3 size: 13 residues. V was trimmed by 7 bases and J by 11 bases, leaving 21 bases between them. This CDR3 reads CASNDLRGEQEYF. The CDR3 nucleotides are TGTGCCAGCAACGATCTCCGAGGTGAACAAGAGTACTTC. Together with reference TRBV7-9 and TRBJ2-7, the CDR3 gives the full variable domain: DTGVSQNPRHKITKRGQNVTFRCDPISEHNRLYWYRQTLGQGPEFLTYFQNEAQLEKSRLLSDRFSAERPKGSFSTLEIQRTEQGDSAMYLCASNDLRGEQEYFGPGTRLTVT.